This entry concerns a single T cell receptor beta chain. Its antigen is unknown. The method was immunoSEQ multiplex PCR; TCRdb's version includes in-frame clones alone and lacks a portion of them. The sample has about 21,000 clones, 80% to 85% seen once. CDR1 MNHEY and CDR2 SMNVEV come from the germline V gene (reference sequence). Trimming left V 0 bases short and J 5 bases short, with 11 bases between. The CDR3 totals 14 residues. This specimen comes from a study of OX40 agonist ivuxolimab in advanced cancers. Background on the study: Hepatocellular carcinoma, melanoma, renal cell or head and neck cancer occurred in dose-escalation patients. Whole-study results and caveats: Averaging showed that CD8+ T cells had more expanded clones than CD4+ did.

The sample in question was CD4+ or CD8+ T cells sorted from blood, obtained in a trial of the OX40 agonist ivuxolimab. The source is an adult with an advanced solid tumor such as melanoma, head and neck, liver or kidney cancer. The chain combines TRBV27 with TRBJ2-7, with D tentatively TRBD1 (6 bases). In DNA, the CDR3 is TGTGCCAGCAGTTTATCAGGCAGGGGCGACGAGCAGTACTTC. Translated, it gives CASSLSGRGDEQYF.